This T cell receptor beta chain was documented in a study of long-term antiretroviral therapy in people with HIV. Across the whole study: Initial samples were collected about a decade before the 2015 immediate-ART recommendation. General study points: Blood collection from about 2004 to 2018 possibly occurred under older ART regimens. Post-ART diversity increased but stayed below transplant donor controls.

V was clipped by 2 bases and J by 6 bases, with 10 bases between them. This CDR3 is 14 amino acids long. CDR1 and CDR2 from the germline V gene are MNHEY and SMNVEV (reference sequence). Turning to this clone: Its antigen is still unknown.

Runs used v3.0 of the immunoSEQ assay and were done at survey level. Only in-frame clones appear in the TCRdb table, and some are missing; sequencing was by immunoSEQ multiplex PCR. The sample has about 23,000 clones; around four fifths are singletons. This sample comprised unsorted PBMCs, obtained 1.6 years after starting antiretroviral therapy. This TCR was recovered from a man in his forties with HIV. The chain joins TRBV27 to TRBJ2-2; D is undetermined. The CDR3 sequence: CASSLKTSPGELFF. CDR3 in DNA: TGTGCCAGCAGTTTAAAGACTTCCCCCGGGGAGCTGTTTTTT.